This T cell receptor beta chain was sequenced in a study of early T cells in non-severe SARS-CoV-2 infection. Study in general: The study sequenced bulk RNA from unsorted whole blood, with chains unpaired.

As part of library construction, unique molecular identifiers were attached to individual cDNA molecules. TCRdb recomputed calls from the 5' RACE reads with MiXCR, one row per CDR3 protein. This sample has tens of thousands of distinct CDR3 sequences, with around 10% found just once. The sample holds a few counts of this clonotype. Its antigen is unidentified. Overall study results and limits: VDJdb matching skewed toward anti-spike CD8 responses, missing private and CD4 specificities.

J was trimmed by 3 bases and V by 6 bases; bases with no gene match: 4. The CDR3 is made up of 15 amino acids. The starting material was whole blood, obtained at baseline. The TCR sequence derives from an adult who was a healthcare worker with PCR-confirmed SARS-CoV-2 infection or an uninfected control (not recorded which). The V gene is TRBV12-3 or TRBV12-4, the J gene TRBJ1-5, with TRBD1 matching over 11 bases. CDR3 in amino acids: CASSEGQGDNQPQHF. The CDR3 DNA reads as TGTGCCAGCAGCGAGGGACAGGGGGACAATCAGCCCCAGCATTTT.